This TCR beta chain was found in a study of shared clonotypes between healthy human individuals. V was pared by 5 bases and J by 12 bases, with 15 bases of the junction left unmatched. The V gene's germline CDR1 is SGHTA and CDR2 FQGTGA. CDR3 length: 14 amino acids. The test was conducted at deep level. Methods used by the authors: For the immunoSEQ data, sequences were junction-only without quality scores, so filtering differed. Sequencing used immunoSEQ multiplex PCR; TCRdb keeps in-frame clones, though not all of them. V, J and clone size are taken as reported in that table, and D and trimming were inferred from the DNA itself. The data hold around 500,000 clones, with 65% to 80% observed a single time. Comment on this clone: What it recognizes is unknown.

Study-wide points: There were few donors, and this limited the genetic and exposure-history diversity represented.

The rearrangement joins TRBV7-3 to TRBJ2-7; TRBD2 agrees at 8 bases. This sequence was found in a woman aged 40 to 55 in good health. Some clones in this sample may be carry-over from other donors' samples. The sample comprised PBMCs. The CDR3 DNA follows: TGTGCCAGCAGCCCCGGGGGGGTGGGAGGTCAAGCGTACTTC. It codes for CASSPGGVGGQAYF.